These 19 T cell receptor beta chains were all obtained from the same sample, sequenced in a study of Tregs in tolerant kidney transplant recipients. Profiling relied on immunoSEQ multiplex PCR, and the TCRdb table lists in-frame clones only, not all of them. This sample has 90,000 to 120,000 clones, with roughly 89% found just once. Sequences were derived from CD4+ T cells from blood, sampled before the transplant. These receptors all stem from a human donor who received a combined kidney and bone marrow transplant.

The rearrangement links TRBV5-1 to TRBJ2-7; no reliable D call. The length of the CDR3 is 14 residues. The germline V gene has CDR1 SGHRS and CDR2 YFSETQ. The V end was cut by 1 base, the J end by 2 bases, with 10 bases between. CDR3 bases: TGCGCCAGCAGCTTGAATGGCTTCACCTACGAGCAGTACTTC. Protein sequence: CASSLNGFTYEQYF.

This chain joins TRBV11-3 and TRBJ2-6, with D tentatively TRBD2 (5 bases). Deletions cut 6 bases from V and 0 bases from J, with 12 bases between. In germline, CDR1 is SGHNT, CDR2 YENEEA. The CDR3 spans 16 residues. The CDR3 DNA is TGTGCCAGCAGGCCCCGAGGGTTCTCTGGGGCCAACGTCCTGACTTTC. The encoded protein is CASRPRGFSGANVLTF.

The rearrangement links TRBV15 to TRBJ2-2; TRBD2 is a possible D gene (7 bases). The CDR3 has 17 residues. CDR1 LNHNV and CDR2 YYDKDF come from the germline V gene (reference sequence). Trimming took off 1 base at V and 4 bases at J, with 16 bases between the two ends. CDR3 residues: CATSRARGRGTTGELFF. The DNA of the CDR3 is TGTGCCACCAGCAGAGCCCGGGGGAGGGGGACCACCGGGGAGCTGTTTTTT. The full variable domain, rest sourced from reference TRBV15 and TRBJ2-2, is DAMVIQNPRYQVTQFGKPVTLSCSQTLNHNVMYWYQQKSSQAPKLLFHYYDKDFNNEADTPDNFQSRRPNTSFCFLDIRSPGLGDTAMYLCATSRARGRGTTGELFFGEGSRLTVL.

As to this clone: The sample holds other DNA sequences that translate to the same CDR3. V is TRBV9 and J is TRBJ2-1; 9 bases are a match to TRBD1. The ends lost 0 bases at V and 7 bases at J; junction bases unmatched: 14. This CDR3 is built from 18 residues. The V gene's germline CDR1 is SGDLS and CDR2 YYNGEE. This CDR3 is CASSVEVPGQGRQNEQFF. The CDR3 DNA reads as TGTGCCAGCAGCGTAGAAGTCCCGGGACAGGGTAGACAGAATGAGCAGTTCTTC.

In nucleotides, the CDR3 is TGTGCCAGTAGTATAAGGGGCGGGGGGCCAGAGACCCAGTACTTC. This sequence encodes CASSIRGGGPETQYF. J is TRBJ2-5 and V is TRBV19; 8 bases map to TRBD2. V dropped 2 bases and J dropped 4; count of bases not matched to a gene: 6. CDR1 is LNHDA and CDR2 is SQIVND in the germline V gene (reference sequence). The CDR3 sequence is 15 residues long. Full variable domain (missing parts from reference TRBV19 and TRBJ2-5): DGGITQSPKYLFRKEGQNVTLSCEQNLNHDAMYWYRQDPGQGLRLIYYSQIVNDFQKGDIAEGYSVSREKKESFPLTVTSAQKNPTAFYLCASSIRGGGPETQYFGPGTRLLVL.

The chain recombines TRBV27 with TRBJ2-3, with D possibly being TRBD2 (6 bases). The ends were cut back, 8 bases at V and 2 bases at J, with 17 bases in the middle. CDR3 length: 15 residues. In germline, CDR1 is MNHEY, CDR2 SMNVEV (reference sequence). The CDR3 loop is CASGKVQRATDTQYF. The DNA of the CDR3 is TGTGCCAGCGGTAAGGTCCAGCGGGCCACAGATACGCAGTATTTT.

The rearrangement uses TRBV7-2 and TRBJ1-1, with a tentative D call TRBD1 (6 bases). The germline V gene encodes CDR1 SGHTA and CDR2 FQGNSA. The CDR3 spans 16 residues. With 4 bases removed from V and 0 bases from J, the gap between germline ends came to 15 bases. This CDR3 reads CASSSKRTAVNTEAFF. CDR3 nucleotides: TGTGCCAGCAGCTCAAAAAGGACAGCTGTGAACACTGAAGCTTTCTTT.

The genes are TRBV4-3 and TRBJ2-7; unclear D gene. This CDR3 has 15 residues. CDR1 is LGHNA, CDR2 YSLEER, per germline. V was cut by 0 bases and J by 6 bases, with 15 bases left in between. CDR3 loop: CASSQDTWRSSEQYF. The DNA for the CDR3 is TGCGCCAGCAGCCAAGATACGTGGAGAAGTAGCGAGCAGTACTTC.

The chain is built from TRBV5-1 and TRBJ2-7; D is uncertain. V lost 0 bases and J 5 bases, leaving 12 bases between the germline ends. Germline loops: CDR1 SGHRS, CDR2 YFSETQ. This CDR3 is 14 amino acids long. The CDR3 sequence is CASSLALLEDEQYF. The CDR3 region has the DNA TGCGCCAGCAGCTTGGCCCTTCTAGAAGACGAGCAGTACTTC.

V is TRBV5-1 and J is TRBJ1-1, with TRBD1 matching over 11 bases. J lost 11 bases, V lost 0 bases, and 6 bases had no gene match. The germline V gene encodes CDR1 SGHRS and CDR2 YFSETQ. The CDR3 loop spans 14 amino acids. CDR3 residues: CASSLGRGQGVAFF. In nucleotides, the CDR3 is TGCGCCAGCAGCTTGGGCAGGGGACAGGGGGTGGCTTTCTTT.

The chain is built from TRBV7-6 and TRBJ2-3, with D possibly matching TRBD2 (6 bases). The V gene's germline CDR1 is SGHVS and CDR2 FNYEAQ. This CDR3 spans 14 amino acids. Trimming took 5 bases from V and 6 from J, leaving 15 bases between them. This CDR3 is CASSARLEIDTQYF. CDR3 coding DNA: TGTGCCAGCAGCGCCCGACTAGAGATCGATACGCAGTATTTT.

CDR3: CASSPGQGNYGYTF. CDR3 bases: TGCGCCAGCAGCCCGGGACAGGGAAACTATGGCTACACCTTC. The J gene is TRBJ1-2, the V gene TRBV5-1, with 9 nucleotides matching TRBD1. CDR1 is SGHRS and CDR2 is YFSETQ in the germline V gene. CDR3 length: 14 residues. The ends lost 4 bases at V and 2 bases at J; junction bases unmatched: 3.

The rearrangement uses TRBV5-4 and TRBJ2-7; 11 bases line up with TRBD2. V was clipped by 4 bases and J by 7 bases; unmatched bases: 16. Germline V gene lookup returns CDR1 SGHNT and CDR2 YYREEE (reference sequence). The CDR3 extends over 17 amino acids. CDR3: CASSPDTSGSRTGEQYF. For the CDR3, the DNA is TGTGCCAGCAGCCCGGACACTAGCGGGAGCCGGACGGGGGAGCAGTACTTC.

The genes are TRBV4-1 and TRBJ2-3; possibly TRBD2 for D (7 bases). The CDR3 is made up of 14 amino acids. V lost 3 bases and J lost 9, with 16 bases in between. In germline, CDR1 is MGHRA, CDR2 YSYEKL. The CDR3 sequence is CASSQLGGADTQYF. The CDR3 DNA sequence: TGCGCCAGCAGCCAGTTGGGGGGGGCGGACACGCAGTATTTT.

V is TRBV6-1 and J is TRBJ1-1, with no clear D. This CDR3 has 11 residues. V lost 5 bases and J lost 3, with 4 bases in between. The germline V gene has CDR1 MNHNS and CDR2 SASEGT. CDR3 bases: TGTGCCAGCAGTCCCGACACTGAAGCTTTCTTT. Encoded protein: CASSPDTEAFF.

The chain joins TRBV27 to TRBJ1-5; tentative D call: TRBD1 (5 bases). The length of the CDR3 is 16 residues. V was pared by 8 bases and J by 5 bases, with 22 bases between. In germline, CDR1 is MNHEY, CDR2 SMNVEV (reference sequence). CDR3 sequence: CASQSLGEGMDQPQHF. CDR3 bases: TGTGCCAGCCAATCCTTAGGGGAGGGTATGGATCAGCCCCAGCATTTT.

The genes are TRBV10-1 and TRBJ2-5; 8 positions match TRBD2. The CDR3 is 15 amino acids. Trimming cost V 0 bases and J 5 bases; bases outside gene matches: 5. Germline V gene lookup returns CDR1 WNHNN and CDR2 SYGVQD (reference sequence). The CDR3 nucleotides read TGCGCCAGCAGTGAGTCACGGGAGGGATTGGAGACCCAGTACTTC. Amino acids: CASSESREGLETQYF.

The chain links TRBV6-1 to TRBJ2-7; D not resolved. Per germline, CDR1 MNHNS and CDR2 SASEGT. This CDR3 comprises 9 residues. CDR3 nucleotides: TGTTCACAGTGGGACGAGCAGTACTTC. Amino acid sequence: CSQWDEQYF.

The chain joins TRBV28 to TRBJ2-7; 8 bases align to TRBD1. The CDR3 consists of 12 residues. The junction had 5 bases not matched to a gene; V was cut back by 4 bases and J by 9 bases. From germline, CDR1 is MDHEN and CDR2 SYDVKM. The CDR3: CASSSNDRGQYF. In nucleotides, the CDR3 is TGTGCCAGCAGTTCTAACGACAGGGGGCAGTACTTC.